Each of the 30 T cell receptor beta chains below was sequenced from the same sample in a study of blood T cell repertoires in COVID-19. TCRdb keeps only in-frame clones here, not all; method: immunoSEQ multiplex PCR. The table has roughly 99,000 clones, about three quarters seen once; the top ten hold 4% to 4.5%. Material for sequencing was peripheral blood. The receptors were gathered from a man between 65 and 85 years old with acute or convalescent COVID-19.

This clone was observed once. The CDR3 nucleotides are TGTGCCAGCAGTTTTGACAGGGACTATGGCTACACCTTC. Amino acids: CASSFDRDYGYTF. The chain links TRBV27 to TRBJ1-2; 7 bases align to TRBD1. CDR1 and CDR2 from the germline V gene are MNHEY and SMNVEV (reference sequence). Trimming cost V 3 bases and J 3 bases; bases outside gene matches: 1. CDR3 length: 13 residues.

CDR3 in amino acids: CASSPTAVSPLHF. The CDR3 DNA follows: TGTGCCAGCAGCCCCACCGCGGTTTCACCCCTCCACTTT. The rearrangement links TRBV5-4 to TRBJ1-6; D call uncertain. V lost 4 bases and J 9 bases, leaving 11 bases between the germline ends. Germline V CDR1 and CDR2: SGHNT, YYREEE (reference sequence). The CDR3 sequence is 13 residues long.

The chain employs TRBV7-9 and TRBJ1-6; D ambiguous. This CDR3 is built from 11 residues. Trimming cost V 3 bases and J 12 bases, with 6 bases left between them. The germline V gene encodes CDR1 SEHNR and CDR2 FQNEAQ (reference sequence). The CDR3 DNA sequence: TGTGCCAGCAGCTTGTTCGGACCCCTCCACTTT. This encodes CASSLFGPLHF.

This rearrangement joins TRBV2 to TRBJ2-2; 8 bases line up with TRBD1. With V trimmed by 4 bases and J by 7 bases, 8 bases remained unmatched. The CDR3 is made up of 15 amino acids. Germline V gives CDR1 SNHLY, CDR2 FYNNEI. The CDR3 DNA reads as TGTGCCAGCAGTGCAGCAGGGGGCGAGGTCGGGGAGCTGTTTTTT. It yields the protein CASSAAGGEVGELFF.

The rearrangement uses TRBV7-3 and TRBJ2-2, with D possibly matching TRBD2 (5 bases). From germline, CDR1 is SGHTA and CDR2 FQGTGA. V lost 4 bases and J lost 4, with 13 bases in between. The CDR3 sequence is 15 residues long. The CDR3 reads CASSSISAGTGELFF. The CDR3 DNA follows: TGTGCCAGCAGCTCAATTAGCGCGGGCACCGGGGAGCTGTTTTTT.

There are a few counts of this clone. The chain has TRBV5-8 and TRBJ1-5; 7 bases are a match to TRBD1. The length of the CDR3 is 15 residues. Germline V gene lookup returns CDR1 SGHTS and CDR2 YDEGEE. After removal of 3 bases from V and 0 bases from J, the junction contained 3 bases not matched to a gene. The CDR3 nucleotides read TGTGCCAGCAGCTACGGACAGGATAGCAATCAGCCCCAGCATTTT. It is translated as CASSYGQDSNQPQHF.

V usage is TRBV7-9 and J usage is TRBJ1-1; tentatively, D is TRBD1 (5 bases). The V gene's germline CDR1 is SEHNR and CDR2 FQNEAQ (reference sequence). The CDR3 is 13 amino acids. The V gene lost 5 bases and the J gene lost 1 base, with 8 bases spanning the gap. The CDR3 nucleotides read TGTGCCAGCAGCCAAACAGGGAACACTGAAGCTTTCTTT. Translation gives CASSQTGNTEAFF. The full variable domain, completed using reference TRBV7-9 and TRBJ1-1, is DTGVSQNPRHKITKRGQNVTFRCDPISEHNRLYWYRQTLGQGPEFLTYFQNEAQLEKSRLLSDRFSAERPKGSFSTLEIQRTEQGDSAMYLCASSQTGNTEAFFGQGTRLTVV.

The chain employs TRBV5-3 and TRBJ1-2, with D possibly TRBD1 on 6 matching bases. TRBV5-3 falls under the ORF class, with uncertain function. The CDR3 has 12 amino acids. Trimming removed 0 bases at V and 7 bases at J, with 7 bases between. Here the CDR3 reads CARSLDRAGYTF. CDR3 in DNA: TGTGCCAGAAGCTTGGACAGGGCTGGCTACACCTTC.

The genes are TRBV18 and TRBJ1-6; perhaps TRBD1 as D (6 bases). The ends were cut back, 3 bases at V and 7 bases at J, with 10 bases in the middle. Germline-derived CDR1 and CDR2 are KGHSH and LQKENI. This CDR3 comprises 14 residues. The CDR3 DNA sequence: TGTGCCAGCTCACCGTCAGGGACAAATTCACCCCTCCACTTT. Encoded protein: CASSPSGTNSPLHF.

This clone is a singleton in its sample. The chain is built from TRBV11-3 and TRBJ1-5, with D possibly being TRBD1 (5 bases). V shed 5 bases and J shed 6 bases, with 20 bases lying between them. Germline CDR1 is SGHNT and CDR2 is YENEEA. The CDR3 runs 16 residues. CDR3 protein: CASSPEGVCESQPQHF. For the CDR3, the DNA is TGTGCCAGCAGCCCAGAAGGGGTTTGTGAAAGTCAGCCCCAGCATTTT.

This clone was found a few times. The chain uses TRBV9 and TRBJ1-3, with D possibly matching TRBD1 (5 bases). The CDR3 covers 14 residues. With 2 bases removed from V and 5 bases from J, the gap between germline ends came to 11 bases. Germline loops: CDR1 SGDLS, CDR2 YYNGEE. In nucleotides, the CDR3 is TGTGCCAGCAGCGTCGGGGGGACGAGAAACACCATATATTTT. Protein product: CASSVGGTRNTIYF.

The rearrangement joins TRBV6-2 or TRBV6-3 to TRBJ1-5; a possible D gene is TRBD1 (6 bases). The CDR3 loop spans 15 amino acids. V was pared by 4 bases and J by 6 bases, with 16 bases between. Germline CDR1 and CDR2: MNHEY and SVGEGT. The DNA for the CDR3 is TGTGCCAGCAGTTTATCTTGGGGACAAGGTCAGCCCCAGCATTTT. It codes for CASSLSWGQGQPQHF.

This clone was recorded a few times. The chain combines TRBV7-3 with TRBJ1-1; D remains unclear. Deletions cut 5 bases from V and 3 bases from J, with 10 bases between. The CDR3 spans 13 residues. CDR1 and CDR2 (germline): SGHTA, FQGTGA. The CDR3 region is CASSLSTDTEAFF. The CDR3 nucleotides read TGTGCCAGCAGCCTTTCCACTGACACTGAAGCTTTCTTT.

This CDR3 reads CASSTRAGTGNVEQYF. CDR3 DNA: TGTGCCAGCAGCACGAGGGCCGGGACAGGGAATGTAGAGCAGTACTTC. The V and J genes are TRBV7-8 and TRBJ2-7; 9 bases agree with TRBD1. The junction had 15 bases not matched to a gene; V was cut back by 5 bases and J by 7 bases. The CDR3 loop spans 16 amino acids. Germline CDR1 is SGHVS and CDR2 is FQNEAQ. Combining the CDR3 with reference TRBV7-8 and TRBJ2-7 gives the whole variable domain GAGVSQSPRYKVAKRGQDVALRCDPISGHVSLFWYQQALGQGPEFLTYFQNEAQLDKSGLPSDRFFAERPEGSVSTLKIQRTQQEDSAVYLCASSTRAGTGNVEQYFGPGTRLTVT.

CDR3 amino acids: CASSIPLGAGELFF. The CDR3 nucleotides read TGTGCCAGTAGTATCCCTTTAGGGGCCGGGGAGCTGTTTTTT. J is TRBJ2-2 and V is TRBV19, with D possibly TRBD1 on 5 matching bases. The V gene's germline CDR1 is LNHDA and CDR2 SQIVND (reference sequence). The CDR3 is 14 amino acids. The V and J ends lost 3 bases and 6 bases respectively, with 11 bases between them.

This clone has just one count. V and J are TRBV6-5 and TRBJ2-3, with 7 nucleotides matching TRBD2. This CDR3 has 14 residues. CDR1 is MNHEY and CDR2 is SVGAGI in the germline V gene. Trimming took 7 bases from V and 0 from J; bases not matched to a gene: 4. This chain's CDR3 is CASKRGESTDTQYF. CDR3 bases: TGTGCCAGCAAACGGGGGGAGAGCACAGATACGCAGTATTTT.

CDR3 bases: TGTGCCATCAGTGATGCGCGACAGGAGAGTAAATCTGGAAACACCATATATTTT. This translates into CAISDARQESKSGNTIYF. This chain links TRBV10-3 with TRBJ1-3, with TRBD1 as a possible D gene (6 bases). CDR1 and CDR2 (germline): ENHRY, SYGVKD. The CDR3 loop spans 18 amino acids. Between the trimmed V and J ends, which lost 3 bases and 1 base, there was a span of 19 bases.

The gene calls are TRBV19 and TRBJ1-6, with a tentative D call TRBD1 (6 bases). V lost 6 bases to trimming and J lost 4 bases, with 16 bases between them. The length of the CDR3 is 16 residues. The germline gives CDR1 LNHDA, CDR2 SQIVND (reference sequence). DNA for the CDR3: TGTGCCAGTAGCCCCCTGACAGGTTCTTATAATTCACCCCTCCACTTT. This gives the protein CASSPLTGSYNSPLHF.

The gene calls are TRBV24-1 and TRBJ1-6; maybe TRBD1 (5 bases). The CDR3 covers 17 residues. Germline V gene lookup returns CDR1 KGHDR and CDR2 SFDVKD. Trimming pared 0 bases from V and 8 bases from J, leaving 16 bases between. CDR3 in amino acids: CATSDLHRGEEDSPLHF. CDR3 nucleotide sequence: TGTGCCACCAGTGATTTGCACCGGGGGGAAGAGGATTCACCCCTCCACTTT.

The chain combines TRBV2 with TRBJ2-7, with TRBD1 matching over 9 bases. Germline V gene data show CDR1 as SNHLY and CDR2 as FYNNEI. V gave up 6 bases and J gave up 5 bases; unmatched junction bases: 8. The CDR3 loop spans 14 amino acids. The CDR3 reads CASSRQGDQDEQYF. CDR3 coding DNA: TGTGCCAGCAGCCGACAGGGGGATCAAGACGAGCAGTACTTC. Full variable domain (remainder filled in from reference TRBV2 and TRBJ2-7): EPEVTQTPSHQVTQMGQEVILRCVPISNHLYFYWYRQILGQKVEFLVSFYNNEISEKSEIFDDQFSVERPDGSNFTLKIRSTKLEDSAMYFCASSRQGDQDEQYFGPGTRLTVT.

The chain carries TRBV7-3 and TRBJ1-2; D unclear. Germline V gives CDR1 SGHTA, CDR2 FQGTGA. The CDR3 runs to 15 residues. Trimming pared 4 bases from V and 6 bases from J, leaving 18 bases between. The CDR3 DNA sequence: TGTGCCAGCAGCTCTTCCGAGGGAGGAAAGGATGGCTACACCTTC. Its protein product is CASSSSEGGKDGYTF.

This chain joins TRBV7-2 and TRBJ1-6; D ambiguous. CDR3 length: 14 residues. Germline lookup yields CDR1 SGHTA and CDR2 FQGNSA. Trimming removed 0 bases from V and 10 bases from J, with 10 bases in between. Here the CDR3 reads CASSLAPGFSPLHF. The CDR3 bases are TGTGCCAGCAGCTTAGCCCCCGGGTTCTCACCCCTCCACTTT.

This chain joins TRBV19 and TRBJ2-2; 7 nucleotides agree with TRBD1. The length of the CDR3 is 17 residues. CDR1 and CDR2 from the germline V gene are LNHDA and SQIVND (reference sequence). V shed 5 bases and J 4 bases; nucleotides not matched to a gene: 13. The CDR3 DNA reads as TGTGCCAGTAGTGGGCCCCAGACAGGGCGGACCACCGGGGAGCTGTTTTTT. Translation: CASSGPQTGRTTGELFF.

The CDR3: CASTQDGGSLYNEQFF. CDR3 nucleotides: TGTGCCAGCACCCAGGATGGGGGCTCACTTTACAATGAGCAGTTCTTC. The chain couples TRBV5-5 to TRBJ2-1; weak D call: TRBD1 (6 bases). Trimming removed 6 bases at V and 4 bases at J, with 20 bases between. The CDR3 runs 16 residues. Germline V gives CDR1 SGHKS, CDR2 YYEKEE (reference sequence).

The chain combines TRBV20-1 with TRBJ2-1, with TRBD2 identical over 8 bases. V lost 3 bases, J lost 9 bases, and 4 bases stayed unmatched. The CDR3 loop spans 12 amino acids. The germline V gene encodes CDR1 DFQATT and CDR2 SNEGSKA (reference sequence). CDR3 protein: CSASRGGSEQFF. The CDR3 nucleotides read TGCAGTGCTAGTCGGGGGGGGAGTGAGCAGTTCTTC.

V is TRBV7-2 and J is TRBJ2-7; D is perhaps TRBD2 (5 bases). The CDR3 extends over 14 amino acids. Trimming shortened V by 5 bases and J by 0 bases, and 11 bases separated the two germline ends. Germline assignment: CDR1 SGHTA and CDR2 FQGNSA. The CDR3 DNA reads TGTGCCAGCAGCGCGGACTTCAGCTCCTACGAGCAGTACTTC. It codes for CASSADFSSYEQYF.

This chain joins TRBV6-5 and TRBJ2-3; D is ambiguous. V dropped 0 bases and J dropped 0 bases, with 10 bases sitting between them. Germline V gene lookup returns CDR1 MNHEY and CDR2 SVGAGI. This CDR3 has 16 amino acids. CDR3 nucleotides: TGTGCCAGCAGTTACTCGAGGATTACTAGCACAGATACGCAGTATTTT. Its translation is CASSYSRITSTDTQYF.

This clone was seen a single time. The chain links TRBV10-1 to TRBJ1-6; 7 bases fit TRBD1. The J segment lost 8 bases and the V segment lost 5 bases, leaving 6 bases of the junction unmatched. CDR1 and CDR2 (germline): WNHNN, SYGVQD (reference sequence). The CDR3 totals 14 residues. CDR3 region: CASSSGQQDSPLHF. The CDR3 DNA reads TGCGCCAGCAGTTCGGGACAGCAAGATTCACCCCTCCACTTT.

This clone has more than one count but fewer than ten. This chain connects TRBV19 to TRBJ1-6; D not resolved. The CDR3 runs to 12 residues. From germline, CDR1 is LNHDA and CDR2 SQIVND (reference sequence). The ends were cut back, 5 bases at V and 18 bases at J, with 17 bases in the middle. This chain's CDR3 is CASSESQTASHF. DNA of the CDR3: TGTGCCAGTAGTGAATCCCAAACAGCCTCCCACTTT.

The chain couples TRBV3-1 (or the pseudogene TRBV3-2) to TRBJ2-7; possibly TRBD1 for D (5 bases). This CDR3 contains 12 residues. Germline CDR1 and CDR2: LGHDT and YNNKEL (reference sequence). V lost 1 base and J 6 bases, leaving 7 bases between the germline ends. The CDR3 DNA reads TGTGCCAGCAGCCAAGGGGGCCGCGAGCAGTACTTC. Protein sequence: CASSQGGREQYF.